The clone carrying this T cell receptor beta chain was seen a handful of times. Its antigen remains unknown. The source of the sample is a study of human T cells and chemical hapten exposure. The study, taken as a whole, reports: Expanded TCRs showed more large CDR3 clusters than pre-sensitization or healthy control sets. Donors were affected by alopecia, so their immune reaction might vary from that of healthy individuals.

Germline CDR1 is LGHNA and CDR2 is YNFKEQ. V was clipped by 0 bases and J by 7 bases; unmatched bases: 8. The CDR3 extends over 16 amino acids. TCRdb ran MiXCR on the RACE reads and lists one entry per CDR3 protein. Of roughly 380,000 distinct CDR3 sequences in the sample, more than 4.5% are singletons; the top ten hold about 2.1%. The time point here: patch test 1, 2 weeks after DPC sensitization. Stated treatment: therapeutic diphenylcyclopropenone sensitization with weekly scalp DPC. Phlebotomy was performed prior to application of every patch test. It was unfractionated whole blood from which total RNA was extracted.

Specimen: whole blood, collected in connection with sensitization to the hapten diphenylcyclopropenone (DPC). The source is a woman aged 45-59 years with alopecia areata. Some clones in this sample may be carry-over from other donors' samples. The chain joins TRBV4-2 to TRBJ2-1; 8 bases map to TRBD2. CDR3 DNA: TGTGCCAGCAGCCAAGATTCTACGGCGGGGGGTAATGAGCAGTTCTTC. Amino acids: CASSQDSTAGGNEQFF.